This T cell receptor (beta chain) was recovered during a study of blood T cell repertoires in COVID-19 (dated by TCRdb to about 2020). With respect to the entire study: Samples from collaborators originated in the United States, Italy and Spain and spanned both the acute and convalescent phases of COVID-19. The prospective study material was composed of cDNA or gDNA derived from T cells, B-cell-depleted T cells, or PBMCs. Deeply sampled blood TCRbeta repertoires from subjects exposed to, actively infected with, or recovered from COVID-19 were included in the dataset. A freely available public database, intended as a resource for researchers studying the immune response to SARS-CoV-2, is where the repertoires were released. The samples were drawn from two sources: the first 160 participants of the ongoing ImmuneRACE study, and 1,000 to 1,500 subjects contributed by 6 global collaborators. Sample metadata almost always included a de-identified subject ID, COVID-19 status, age in years and sex. Where HLA class I and class II types were available, the types were taken from metadata supplied by the sample provider, not from assay-based typing.

Participants in the prospective study were enrolled through a virtual design, were aged roughly 18 to 100 years, and lived in under 25 United States geographic areas. To assign participants to cohorts, the prospective study relied on clinical history that participants themselves reported in a screening survey and a study questionnaire. Mobile phlebotomists in the prospective study collected whole blood, serum and a nasopharyngeal or oropharyngeal swab from every participant. Additional blood draws and questionnaires over an approximately two-month period could optionally be provided by prospective study participants. Before DNA extraction, blood samples from the prospective study were shipped at room temperature or frozen. Between the V and J ends, shortened by 10 bases and 0 bases respectively, the junction contains 15 bases. Its CDR3 holds 14 amino acids, cysteine through phenylalanine. Only the CDR3 region is kept as DNA, spanning 42 bases read in frame from base 1. The germline V gene encodes CDR1 SNHLY and CDR2 FYNNEI.

Comments on this clone: Its recognized antigen is unknown. No clone much larger than this one lies a single base away; base qualities are absent.

Paper-wide results and their limitations: How much clinical and demographic metadata was included differed by source and by participant, and the metadata was provided uncurated.

TCRbeta CDR3 regions were amplified from genomic DNA using the immunoSEQ Assay, a bias-controlled multiplex PCR. Per the source publication's procedure: Within the assay, amplification of reference gene primers was used to estimate how many nucleated cells each sample contained. Sequence reads were collapsed and filtered to measure the absolute abundance of every unique TCRbeta CDR3 rearrangement. Productive Simpson clonality was computed per sample as the square root of Simpson's diversity index over productive rearrangements. TCRdb retrieved this table from immuneACCESS and kept in-frame rearrangements only. Not all clones are present; in checked studies, unresolved V genes account for under half, and no reason is known for the remainder. That table furnishes V, J and clone size, whereas the DNA furnished D and trimming. This sample holds about 400,000 clones; nearly 90% were observed only once. The top ten hold approximately 2% of the sample.

The receptor chain draws on TRBV2 and TRBJ1-1, with a weak D call of TRBD1 (5 bases match). The sequencing sample was made of PBMCs or T cells enriched from blood (not recorded which). This receptor was taken from a woman aged 18-30 years with acute COVID-19. DNA sequence: TGTGCCACTATGATGGGGCAATTGAACACTGAAGCTTTCTTT. It codes for CATMMGQLNTEAFF.